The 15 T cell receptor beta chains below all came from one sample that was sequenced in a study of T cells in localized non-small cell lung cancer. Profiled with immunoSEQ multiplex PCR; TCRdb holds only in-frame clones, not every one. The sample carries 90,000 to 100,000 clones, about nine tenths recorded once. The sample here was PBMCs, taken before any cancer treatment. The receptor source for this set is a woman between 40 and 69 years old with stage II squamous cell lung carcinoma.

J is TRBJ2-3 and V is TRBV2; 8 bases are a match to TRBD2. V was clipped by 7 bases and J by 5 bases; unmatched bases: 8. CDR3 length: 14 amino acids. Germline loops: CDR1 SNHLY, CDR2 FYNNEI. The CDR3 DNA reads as TGTGCCAGCATGGGGACTAGTCATGGAGATACGCAGTATTTT. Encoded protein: CASMGTSHGDTQYF.

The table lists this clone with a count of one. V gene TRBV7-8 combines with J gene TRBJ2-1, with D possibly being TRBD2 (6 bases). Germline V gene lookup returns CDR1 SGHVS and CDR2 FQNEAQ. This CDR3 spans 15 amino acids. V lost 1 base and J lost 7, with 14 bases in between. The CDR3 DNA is TGTGCCAGCAGCTTAGTTGGACGGGAGCGTAATGAGCAGTTCTTC. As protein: CASSLVGRERNEQFF.

Written as DNA, the CDR3 is TGTGCCAGCAGCCCCCGGGGTGCCTACGAGCAGTACTTC. This translates into CASSPRGAYEQYF. The chain employs TRBV11-3 and TRBJ2-7; perhaps TRBD2 as D (5 bases). Looked up from germline, CDR1 is SGHNT and CDR2 is YENEEA. The CDR3 has 13 amino acids. The ends were cut back, 5 bases at V and 2 bases at J, with 10 bases in the middle. The variable domain in full, with the rest retrieved from reference TRBV11-3 and TRBJ2-7, is EAGVVQSPRYKIIEKKQPVAFWCNPISGHNTLYWYLQNLGQGPELLIRYENEEAVDDSQLPKDRFSAERLKGVDSTLKIQPAELGDSAVYLCASSPRGAYEQYFGPGTRLTVT.

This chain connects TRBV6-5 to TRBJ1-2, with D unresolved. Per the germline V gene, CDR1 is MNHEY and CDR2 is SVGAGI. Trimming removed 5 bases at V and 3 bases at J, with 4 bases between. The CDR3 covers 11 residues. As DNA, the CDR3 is TGTGCCAGCAGTGTAGACTATGGCTACACCTTC. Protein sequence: CASSVDYGYTF.

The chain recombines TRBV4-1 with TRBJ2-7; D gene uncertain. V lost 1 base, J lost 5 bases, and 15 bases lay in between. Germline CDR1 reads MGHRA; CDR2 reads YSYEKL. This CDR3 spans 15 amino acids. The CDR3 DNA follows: TGCGCCAGCAGCCAAGCCCATCGAGGTGGTGACGAGCAGTACTTC. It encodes CASSQAHRGGDEQYF.

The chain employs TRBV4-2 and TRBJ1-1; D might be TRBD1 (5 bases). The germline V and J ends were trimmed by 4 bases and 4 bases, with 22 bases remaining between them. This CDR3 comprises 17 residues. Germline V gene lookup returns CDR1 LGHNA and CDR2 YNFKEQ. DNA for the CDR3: TGTGCCAGCAGCCCGGATGCATGGGGCCAAGGCTTCACTGAAGCTTTCTTT. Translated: CASSPDAWGQGFTEAFF.

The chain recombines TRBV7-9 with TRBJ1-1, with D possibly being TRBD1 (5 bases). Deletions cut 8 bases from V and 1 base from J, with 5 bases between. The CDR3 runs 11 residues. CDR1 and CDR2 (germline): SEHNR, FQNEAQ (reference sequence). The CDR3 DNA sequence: TGTGCCAGCGGGGGGAACACTGAAGCTTTCTTT. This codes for CASGGNTEAFF.

The CDR3 DNA sequence: TGTGCCAGCAGTTACTCGGGTTTGCCTGGAAACACCATATATTTT. Translation: CASSYSGLPGNTIYF. J is TRBJ1-3 and V is TRBV6-5, with D hard to call. Trimming removed 0 bases at V and 2 bases at J, with 8 bases between. The germline V gene encodes CDR1 MNHEY and CDR2 SVGAGI. This CDR3 has 15 amino acids.

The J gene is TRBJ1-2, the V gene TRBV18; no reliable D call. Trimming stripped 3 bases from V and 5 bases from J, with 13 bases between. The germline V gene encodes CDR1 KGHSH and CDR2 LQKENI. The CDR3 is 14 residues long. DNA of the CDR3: TGTGCCAGCTCACCCCCGGACGTTCAGTATGGCTACACCTTC. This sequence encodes CASSPPDVQYGYTF.

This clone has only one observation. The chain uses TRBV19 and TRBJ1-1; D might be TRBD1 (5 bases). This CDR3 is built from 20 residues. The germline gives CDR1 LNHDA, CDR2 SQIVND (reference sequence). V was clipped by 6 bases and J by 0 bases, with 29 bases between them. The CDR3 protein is CASRRVWYGLRDLMNTEAFF. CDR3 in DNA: TGTGCCAGTAGGAGGGTGTGGTATGGGCTTAGGGACTTGATGAACACTGAAGCTTTCTTT.

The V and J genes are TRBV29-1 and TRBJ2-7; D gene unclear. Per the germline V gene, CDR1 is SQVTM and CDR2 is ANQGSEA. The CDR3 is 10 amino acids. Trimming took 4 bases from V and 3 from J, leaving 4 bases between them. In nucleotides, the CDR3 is TGCAGCGTTGGTGTCTACGAGCAGTACTTC. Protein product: CSVGVYEQYF.

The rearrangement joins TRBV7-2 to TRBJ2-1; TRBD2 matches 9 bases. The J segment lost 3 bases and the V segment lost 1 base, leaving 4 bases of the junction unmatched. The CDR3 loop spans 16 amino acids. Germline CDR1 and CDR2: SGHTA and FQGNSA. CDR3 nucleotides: TGTGCCAGCAGCTTAGGGTGGACTAGCGTCTACAATGAGCAGTTCTTC. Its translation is CASSLGWTSVYNEQFF.

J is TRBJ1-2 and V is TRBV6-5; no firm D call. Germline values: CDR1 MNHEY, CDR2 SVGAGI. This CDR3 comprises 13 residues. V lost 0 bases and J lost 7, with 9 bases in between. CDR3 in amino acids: CASSYSASFGYTF. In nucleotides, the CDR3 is TGTGCCAGCAGTTACTCGGCGTCGTTTGGCTACACCTTC.

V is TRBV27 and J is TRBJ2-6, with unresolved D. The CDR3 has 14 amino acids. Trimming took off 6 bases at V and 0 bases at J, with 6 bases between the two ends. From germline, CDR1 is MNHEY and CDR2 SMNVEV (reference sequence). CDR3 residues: CASSRHSGANVLTF. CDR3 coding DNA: TGTGCCAGCAGCCGACACTCTGGGGCCAACGTCCTGACTTTC.

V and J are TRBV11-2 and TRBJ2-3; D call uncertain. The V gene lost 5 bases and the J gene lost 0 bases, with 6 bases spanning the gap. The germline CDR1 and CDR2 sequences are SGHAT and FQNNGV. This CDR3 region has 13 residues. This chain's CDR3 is CASSPLSTDTQYF. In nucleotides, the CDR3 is TGTGCCAGCAGCCCATTAAGCACAGATACGCAGTATTTT.